One and the same sample provided the 17 T cell receptor beta chains below, sequenced in a study of CD8+ T cells in alopecia areata. Investigators isolated RNA and reverse transcribed it into cDNA to act as the sequencing template. Clones were read by immunoSEQ multiplex PCR, and TCRdb kept only the in-frame ones, dropping some. This sample has 110,000 to 150,000 clones, with approximately 60% found just once. The sequenced sample was CD8+ T cells sorted from blood. The receptors shown here come from a human donor in good health.

J is TRBJ2-5 and V is TRBV7-9, with 7 bases lining up with TRBD2. V shed 5 bases, J shed 3 bases, and the junction held 9 bases outside the gene matches. The CDR3 is made up of 15 amino acids. CDR1 and CDR2 (germline): SEHNR, FQNEAQ (reference sequence). The DNA for the CDR3 is TGTGCCAGCAGCCTCACGGGGGGAAGGAAAGAGACCCAGTACTTC. Protein sequence: CASSLTGGRKETQYF.

This clone showed up just once. The chain recombines TRBV29-1 with TRBJ2-3, with TRBD2 identical over 10 bases. The CDR3 runs to 15 residues. The germline V gene encodes CDR1 SQVTM and CDR2 ANQGSEA. The V and J ends lost 3 bases and 3 bases, in that order; junction bases with no gene match: 6. The CDR3 DNA follows: TGCAGCGTTGACCTCGCTAGCGGGAGAACAGATACGCAGTATTTT. Encoded protein: CSVDLASGRTDTQYF.

The V call is TRBV7-3, the J call TRBJ2-3; weak D call: TRBD2 (6 bases). The germline V and J ends were trimmed by 2 bases and 5 bases, with 11 bases remaining between them. Germline V gene lookup returns CDR1 SGHTA and CDR2 FQGTGA. The CDR3 length is 14 residues. The CDR3 DNA follows: TGTGCCAGCAGCTTAGCGGGGTTGAGAGATACGCAGTATTTT. Residues: CASSLAGLRDTQYF.

This clone was detected only a few times. CDR3 in amino acids: CSVGTSENEQYF. In DNA form, the CDR3 reads TGCAGCGTGGGGACATCGGAAAACGAGCAGTACTTC. V is TRBV29-1 and J is TRBJ2-7; the D gene is possibly TRBD1 (6 bases). The V end lost 6 bases, the J end lost 5 bases, and 14 bases lay between the germline ends. The CDR3 is made up of 12 amino acids. Germline CDR1 SQVTM, CDR2 ANQGSEA.

This rearrangement joins TRBV23-1 to TRBJ1-2; 9 bases are shared with TRBD1. TRBV23-1 is noted as an ORF with a role that remains uncertain. The V segment lost 3 bases and the J segment 7 bases; nucleotides outside the gene matches: 6. CDR3 length: 14 residues. CDR3 DNA: TGCGCCAGCAGTCAGTCCGACAGGGGGGCTGGCTACACCTTC. It specifies CASSQSDRGAGYTF.

This sequence joins TRBV29-1 and TRBJ2-7; no reliable D call. The CDR3 loop spans 11 amino acids. The V end lost 0 bases, the J end lost 5 bases, and 5 bases lay between the germline ends. Germline V lookup: CDR1 SQVTM, CDR2 ANQGSEA. CDR3 sequence: CSVEEVNEQYF. The DNA of the CDR3 is TGCAGCGTTGAAGAAGTCAACGAGCAGTACTTC.

This chain joins TRBV9 and TRBJ2-5; D not certain. The V gene's germline CDR1 is SGDLS and CDR2 YYNGEE. Deletions cut 3 bases from V and 3 bases from J, with 6 bases between. The CDR3 covers 12 residues. The CDR3 is CASSAEEETQYF. For the CDR3, the DNA is TGTGCCAGCAGCGCCGAAGAAGAGACCCAGTACTTC.

The sample holds a few counts of this clone. This chain connects TRBV29-1 to TRBJ2-1; 9 bases map to TRBD2. Germline CDR1 reads SQVTM; CDR2 reads ANQGSEA. This CDR3 has 13 residues. V was pared by 5 bases and J by 3 bases, with 2 bases of the junction left unmatched. CDR3 in amino acids: CSVKLAGYNEQFF. The CDR3 coding sequence is TGCAGCGTTAAACTAGCGGGCTACAATGAGCAGTTCTTC.

This clone has only one observation. This rearrangement joins TRBV4-1 to TRBJ2-5; D remains unclear. This CDR3 has 14 amino acids. Trimming left V 1 base short and J 5 bases short, with 11 bases between. Germline V lookup: CDR1 MGHRA, CDR2 YSYEKL. The CDR3, as DNA: TGCGCCAGCAGCCAAGTACTCTCGAGGGAGACCCAGTACTTC. As protein: CASSQVLSRETQYF.

Worth noting for this clone: Other nucleotide sequences in the sample specify the same CDR3. J is TRBJ2-3 and V is TRBV27; no clear D gene. V lost 0 bases and J lost 6, with 7 bases in between. This CDR3 region has 13 residues. The V gene's germline CDR1 is MNHEY and CDR2 SMNVEV (reference sequence). In DNA form, the CDR3 reads TGTGCCAGCAGTTTATCCAGAACCGATACGCAGTATTTT. Translated, it gives CASSLSRTDTQYF.

A few counts support this clone. The chain has TRBV27 and TRBJ2-7; 11 bases fit TRBD2. This CDR3 has 15 amino acids. V trimming: 5 bases; J trimming: 3 bases; junction bases outside the gene matches: 6. In germline, CDR1 is MNHEY, CDR2 SMNVEV (reference sequence). The CDR3 is CASSTTSGSLYEQYF. The CDR3 DNA follows: TGTGCCAGCAGTACCACTAGCGGGAGTCTCTACGAGCAGTACTTC.

The chain employs TRBV20-1 and TRBJ2-7; D gene ambiguous. The germline CDR1 and CDR2 sequences are DFQATT and SNEGSKA (reference sequence). Trimming took off 4 bases at V and 1 base at J, with 5 bases between the two ends. The CDR3 loop spans 11 amino acids. The CDR3 DNA reads as TGCAGTGCTACCCCTTCCTACGAGCAGTACTTC. Its protein is CSATPSYEQYF.

This clone was observed a handful of times. The V and J genes are TRBV21-1 and TRBJ2-4; the listed D gene, TRBD1, was not tested against the DNA. TRBV21-1 is marked as a pseudogene. This CDR3 has 15 residues. This CDR3 reads CASSLTPAGKNIQYF. CDR3 in DNA: TGTGCCAGCAGCCTTACCCCGGCAGGGAAAAACATTCAGTACTTC.

This clone was seen at least ten times. This chain joins TRBV6-4 and TRBJ2-2, with 8 bases identical to TRBD2. The CDR3 is made up of 13 amino acids. From germline, CDR1 is MRHNA and CDR2 SNTAGT. V lost 6 bases to trimming and J lost 5 bases; unmatched junction nucleotides: 2. CDR3 DNA: TGTGCCAGCAGCTCTAGCGGGACCGGGGAGCTGTTTTTT. This translates into CASSSSGTGELFF.

This chain connects TRBV27 to TRBJ2-7, with 11 nucleotides matching TRBD1. The CDR3 spans 14 residues. Looked up from germline, CDR1 is MNHEY and CDR2 is SMNVEV (reference sequence). V lost 5 bases, J lost 6 bases, and 6 bases stayed unmatched. The CDR3 here is CASSLDRGLGEQYF. DNA for the CDR3: TGTGCCAGCAGTCTGGACAGGGGGCTCGGCGAGCAGTACTTC.

This chain uses TRBV20-1 with TRBJ1-1; unclear D gene. V lost 6 bases and J 8 bases, leaving 13 bases between the germline ends. Looked up from germline, CDR1 is DFQATT and CDR2 is SNEGSKA (reference sequence). This CDR3 has 11 residues. CDR3 in amino acids: CSAEVTVEAFF. Written as DNA, the CDR3 is TGCAGTGCCGAAGTTACGGTGGAAGCTTTCTTT.

The chain couples TRBV13 to TRBJ2-1; D may correspond to TRBD1 or TRBD2 (5 bases each). The V end was cut by 6 bases, the J end by 6 bases, with 15 bases between. The CDR3 consists of 14 residues. The germline gives CDR1 PRHDT, CDR2 FYEKMQ (reference sequence). The CDR3 here is CASSYRDGGNEQFF. As DNA, the CDR3 is TGTGCCAGCAGTTACCGGGACGGAGGCAATGAGCAGTTCTTC.